This entry lists 25 T cell receptor beta chains sequenced from one sample in a study of CD8+ T cells in alopecia areata. Noted treatment: oral pan-JAK inhibitor, 5-10 mg twice daily. In each case, RNA was isolated and then reverse transcribed into cDNA as the sequencing template. Generated by immunoSEQ multiplex PCR, the TCRdb table keeps only in-frame clones and is missing some. The table has approximately 210,000 clones, 60% seen once; the top ten hold over 0.9%. The material sequenced was CD4+ T cells sorted from blood, taken at week 24, from a patient treated with tofacitinib. These TCRs come from a human donor with alopecia areata.

The chain links TRBV10-3 to TRBJ2-2; 11 bases match TRBD1. The J segment lost 4 bases and the V segment lost 6 bases, leaving 10 bases of the junction unmatched. CDR1 is ENHRY and CDR2 is SYGVKD in the germline V gene. The CDR3 runs to 17 residues. The CDR3 loop reads CAISRRGQGDGTGELFF. The DNA of the CDR3 is TGTGCCATCAGCCGACGGGGACAGGGGGACGGCACCGGGGAGCTGTTTTTT.

The rearrangement joins TRBV7-9 to TRBJ2-2; unclear D gene. CDR3 length: 15 amino acids. CDR1 SEHNR and CDR2 FQNEAQ come from the germline V gene (reference sequence). The V gene lost 5 bases and the J gene lost 2 bases, with 12 bases spanning the gap. CDR3: CASSPQALNTGELFF. DNA of the CDR3: TGTGCCAGCAGCCCCCAGGCCCTAAACACCGGGGAGCTGTTTTTT.

The table lists this clone with a few counts. This chain joins TRBV7-3 and TRBJ1-2, with TRBD1 matching 7 bases. The CDR3 is 13 residues long. Trimming removed 4 bases from V and 14 bases from J; junction bases left unmatched: 13. Germline CDR1 and CDR2: SGHTA and FQGTGA. CDR3: CASSSTLLQGLTF. The CDR3 bases are TGTGCCAGCAGCTCAACACTATTACAGGGGTTGACCTTC.

V and J are TRBV29-1 and TRBJ1-1; D unresolved. Trimming left V 3 bases short and J 0 bases short, with 8 bases between. Germline values: CDR1 SQVTM, CDR2 ANQGSEA. The CDR3 contains 13 residues. CDR3 sequence: CSVERILNTEAFF. CDR3 bases: TGCAGCGTTGAGAGGATATTGAACACTGAAGCTTTCTTT.

This clone came up a few times. The chain recombines TRBV10-3 with TRBJ2-1; no firm D call. V dropped 2 bases and J dropped 9 bases, with 8 bases sitting between them. Germline CDR1 ENHRY, CDR2 SYGVKD. The CDR3 is 12 amino acids. In DNA form, the CDR3 reads TGTGCCATCAGTGAGGAACCCGGTGAGCAGTTCTTC. Translating it yields CAISEEPGEQFF.

CDR3 protein: CSALRTGTGGYTF. CDR3 in DNA: TGCAGCGCTTTGCGGACAGGGACGGGGGGCTACACCTTC. The chain uses TRBV29-1 and TRBJ1-2; 8 bases are a match to TRBD1. This CDR3 contains 13 residues. CDR1 and CDR2 from the germline V gene are SQVTM and ANQGSEA. The V segment lost 7 bases and the J segment 8 bases; nucleotides outside the gene matches: 12. The full variable domain, rest sourced from reference TRBV29-1 and TRBJ1-2, is SAVISQKPSRDICQRGTSLTIQCQVDSQVTMMFWYRQQPGQSLTLIATANQGSEATYESGFVIDKFPISRPNLTFSTLTVSNMSPEDSSIYLCSALRTGTGGYTFGSGTRLTVV.

This clone appeared many times. This rearrangement joins TRBV7-2 to TRBJ1-2; D call uncertain. Germline V gene lookup returns CDR1 SGHTA and CDR2 FQGNSA. This CDR3 has 15 amino acids. Trimming took 1 base from V and 4 from J, leaving 13 bases between them. Here the CDR3 reads CASSLGGRGGYGYTF. The CDR3 DNA reads as TGTGCCAGCAGCTTAGGCGGCAGAGGCGGCTATGGCTACACCTTC. The full variable domain, its missing parts supplied by reference TRBV7-2 and TRBJ1-2, is GAGVSQSPSNKVTEKGKDVELRCDPISGHTALYWYRQSLGQGLEFLIYFQGNSAPDKSGLPSDRFSAERTGGSVSTLTIQRTQQEDSAVYLCASSLGGRGGYGYTFGSGTRLTVV.

The J gene is TRBJ1-6, the V gene TRBV18; D is perhaps TRBD1 (6 bases). The germline V gene encodes CDR1 KGHSH and CDR2 LQKENI. The CDR3 is 14 residues long. The V end was cut by 2 bases, the J end by 13 bases, with 15 bases between. The CDR3 region has the DNA TGTGCCAGCTCACCAGGGAACAGGGCGGCTCCCCTCCACTTT. Translating it yields CASSPGNRAAPLHF. The whole variable domain, filled in from reference TRBV18 and TRBJ1-6, reads NAGVMQNPRHLVRRRGQEARLRCSPMKGHSHVYWYRQLPEEGLKFMVYLQKENIIDESGMPKERFSAEFPKEGPSILRIQQVVRGDSAAYFCASSPGNRAAPLHFGNGTRLTVT.

The V gene is TRBV10-2, the J gene TRBJ2-2; possible D gene TRBD1, 6 bases. Per the germline V gene, CDR1 is WSHSY and CDR2 is SAAADI. V lost 6 bases, J lost 8 bases, and 10 bases lay in between. The CDR3 runs 12 residues. CDR3 amino acids: CASSRGHGELFF. The CDR3 DNA reads as TGCGCCAGCAGCAGGGGCCATGGGGAGCTGTTTTTT.

The chain has TRBV2 and TRBJ2-1; possibly TRBD2 for D (5 bases). This CDR3 spans 13 amino acids. V lost 6 bases and J 6 bases, leaving 12 bases between the germline ends. Germline lookup yields CDR1 SNHLY and CDR2 FYNNEI. The CDR3 spells CASSQDRGNEQFF. The CDR3 DNA follows: TGTGCCAGCAGCCAGGATCGGGGCAATGAGCAGTTCTTC.

This clone was observed a single time. The chain combines TRBV4-1 with TRBJ2-7; 8 nucleotides align to TRBD1. This CDR3 has 16 amino acids. V lost 1 base and J lost 4; bases outside the gene matches: 9. Germline CDR1 and CDR2: MGHRA and YSYEKL. CDR3 residues: CASSQGRDRNGYEQYF. In DNA, the CDR3 is TGCGCCAGCAGCCAAGGGAGGGACAGGAACGGTTACGAGCAGTACTTC.

The rearrangement joins TRBV27 to TRBJ1-2; no definite D call. V lost 3 bases to trimming and J lost 2 bases, with 7 bases between them. The CDR3 totals 13 residues. CDR1 and CDR2 from the germline V gene are MNHEY and SMNVEV (reference sequence). CDR3 bases: TGTGCCAGCAGTTTTTCGGGGAACTATGGCTACACCTTC. It specifies CASSFSGNYGYTF.

The gene calls are TRBV29-1 and TRBJ1-1; D is unclear. V lost 7 bases and J lost 0, with 12 bases in between. The CDR3 totals 13 residues. Germline V gene data show CDR1 as SQVTM and CDR2 as ANQGSEA. The CDR3 loop is CSAAIDLNTEAFF. CDR3 nucleotides: TGCAGCGCTGCGATAGACTTGAACACTGAAGCTTTCTTT. The variable domain in full, with the rest retrieved from reference TRBV29-1 and TRBJ1-1, is SAVISQKPSRDICQRGTSLTIQCQVDSQVTMMFWYRQQPGQSLTLIATANQGSEATYESGFVIDKFPISRPNLTFSTLTVSNMSPEDSSIYLCSAAIDLNTEAFFGQGTRLTVV.

The chain uses TRBV9 and TRBJ1-1; tentative D call: TRBD1 (6 bases). CDR3 length equals 12 residues. V was shortened by 0 bases and J by 9 bases, with 9 bases between the two germline ends. Germline assignment: CDR1 SGDLS and CDR2 YYNGEE. The CDR3 nucleotides read TGTGCCAGCAGCGTAGGGCAGGGGAAAGCTTTCTTT. Translation gives CASSVGQGKAFF. Full variable domain (remainder filled in from reference TRBV9 and TRBJ1-1): DSGVTQTPKHLITATGQRVTLRCSPRSGDLSVYWYQQSLDQGLQFLIQYYNGEERAKGNILERFSAQQFPDLHSELNLSSLELGDSALYFCASSVGQGKAFFGQGTRLTVV.

This clone was seen more than once but under ten times. CDR3 coding DNA: TGTGCCAGCAGTGTGAACCCGAGCTCCTACAATGAGCAGTTCTTC. Translating gives CASSVNPSSYNEQFF. This chain links TRBV2 with TRBJ2-1; D unresolved. Germline V gives CDR1 SNHLY, CDR2 FYNNEI. CDR3 length equals 15 residues. Trimming stripped 4 bases from V and 0 bases from J, with 10 bases between.

The chain employs TRBV10-3 and TRBJ1-6, with a weak D call TRBD1 (5 bases). Per the germline V gene, CDR1 is ENHRY and CDR2 is SYGVKD. V was trimmed by 7 bases and J by 8 bases, leaving 18 bases between them. The CDR3 covers 15 residues. The CDR3 coding sequence is TGTGCCATCAAGCCTGCCGGGACCACGGATTCACCCCTCCACTTT. Protein product: CAIKPAGTTDSPLHF.

V usage is TRBV29-1 and J usage is TRBJ2-5; no clear D gene. Germline loops: CDR1 SQVTM, CDR2 ANQGSEA. The CDR3 consists of 12 residues. V was pared by 2 bases and J by 5 bases, with 9 bases between. The CDR3 coding sequence is TGCAGCGTTGAACATGGTGGTGAGACCCAGTACTTC. This sequence encodes CSVEHGGETQYF.

The rearrangement uses TRBV7-8 and TRBJ2-1; D gene unclear. In germline, CDR1 is SGHVS, CDR2 FQNEAQ. This CDR3 region has 13 residues. V was clipped by 4 bases and J by 4 bases, with 8 bases between them. The CDR3 DNA sequence: TGTGCCAGCAGCTCAGCCAAGTACAATGAGCAGTTCTTC. Its translation: CASSSAKYNEQFF.

This clone showed up just once. V and J are TRBV15 and TRBJ1-5; D may be TRBD1 (5 bases). The germline CDR1 and CDR2 sequences are LNHNV and YYDKDF (reference sequence). CDR3 length: 16 residues. Trimming left V 0 bases short and J 4 bases short, with 13 bases between. In DNA form, the CDR3 reads TGTGCCACCAGCAGAGATCGCGGGGCACGGAATCAGCCCCAGCATTTT. Its protein is CATSRDRGARNQPQHF.

This clone was seen only once. The V call is TRBV30, the J call TRBJ1-1, with unresolved D. V shed 0 bases and J shed 9 bases, with 17 bases lying between them. In germline, CDR1 is GTSNPN, CDR2 SVGIG (reference sequence). The CDR3 has 14 residues. CDR3 protein: CAWSVLSSGIQAFF. Here the CDR3 DNA reads TGTGCCTGGAGTGTACTATCTTCCGGGATCCAAGCTTTCTTT.

This clone was counted between two and nine times. V gene TRBV7-2 combines with J gene TRBJ2-3, with unresolved D. CDR3 length equals 15 residues. V shed 4 bases and J shed 0 bases, with 11 bases lying between them. Germline loops: CDR1 SGHTA, CDR2 FQGNSA. The chain's CDR3 is CASSSDPTSTDTQYF. The CDR3 nucleotides read TGTGCCAGCAGCTCGGACCCTACTAGCACAGATACGCAGTATTTT. Supplemented by reference TRBV7-2 and TRBJ2-3, the full variable domain reads GAGVSQSPSNKVTEKGKDVELRCDPISGHTALYWYRQSLGQGLEFLIYFQGNSAPDKSGLPSDRFSAERTGGSVSTLTIQRTQQEDSAVYLCASSSDPTSTDTQYFGPGTRLTVL.

This clone was detected only a few times. The chain links TRBV7-2 to TRBJ2-2, with D possibly being TRBD2 (5 bases). The germline V and J ends were trimmed by 0 bases and 0 bases, with 14 bases remaining between them. The CDR3 loop spans 18 amino acids. Germline loops: CDR1 SGHTA, CDR2 FQGNSA. CDR3 bases: TGTGCCAGCAGCTTAGCCCCCCGGACGGGATCGAACACCGGGGAGCTGTTTTTT. Its protein product is CASSLAPRTGSNTGELFF. Looking up the rest from reference TRBV7-2 and TRBJ2-2 gives the full variable domain: GAGVSQSPSNKVTEKGKDVELRCDPISGHTALYWYRQSLGQGLEFLIYFQGNSAPDKSGLPSDRFSAERTGGSVSTLTIQRTQQEDSAVYLCASSLAPRTGSNTGELFFGEGSRLTVL.

This clone was counted once. V gene TRBV27 combines with J gene TRBJ1-2; D gene uncertain. In germline, CDR1 is MNHEY, CDR2 SMNVEV (reference sequence). V was cut by 5 bases and J by 8 bases, with 12 bases left in between. The CDR3 loop spans 12 amino acids. The CDR3 sequence: CASSPVGYGYTF. The CDR3 DNA follows: TGTGCCAGCAGTCCGGTCGGGTACGGCTACACCTTC.

The chain combines TRBV6-5 with TRBJ1-6, with 8 bases identical to TRBD1. J was trimmed by 9 bases and V by 5 bases; bases with no gene match: 6. Germline V gene data show CDR1 as MNHEY and CDR2 as SVGAGI. This CDR3 region has 14 residues. CDR3 region: CASSTPGTGSPLHF. CDR3 nucleotide sequence: TGTGCCAGCAGTACCCCAGGGACAGGTTCACCCCTCCACTTT.

The V and J genes are TRBV7-2 and TRBJ2-7, with TRBD2 as a possible D gene (5 bases). V was cut by 2 bases and J by 6 bases, with 8 bases left in between. CDR1 and CDR2 (germline): SGHTA, FQGNSA. The CDR3 loop spans 12 amino acids. CDR3 region: CASSLIGVEQYF. Written as DNA, the CDR3 is TGTGCCAGCAGCTTAATCGGGGTCGAGCAGTACTTC.